Included here is one T cell receptor (beta chain) sequence, with context. This specimen belongs to a study of blood T cell repertoires in COVID-19. Study at large: Italy, Spain and the United States were the sources of the convalescent and acute COVID-19 samples.

The germline V gene has CDR1 LGHDT and CDR2 YNNKEL (reference sequence). V shed 4 bases and J 6 bases; nucleotides not matched to a gene: 3. CDR3 length equals 14 residues. Source study methods: How many nucleated cells were present was estimated from reference gene primer amplification. Profiling relied on immunoSEQ multiplex PCR, and the TCRdb table lists in-frame clones only, not all of them. V and J calls and clone size come straight from that table; D and trimming were deduced from the DNA. Here the sample spans about 250,000 clones, around four fifths being singletons. Sequencing used peripheral blood. The receptor's source is a man at least 80 years old with acute or convalescent COVID-19. The V call is TRBV3-1 (or the pseudogene TRBV3-2), the J call TRBJ2-2; 9 nucleotides align to TRBD2. CDR3 in DNA: TGTGCCAGCAGCCGTAGCGGGAGTCCCGGGGAGCTGTTTTTT. It specifies CASSRSGSPGELFF.